The 10 T cell receptor beta chains below come from one sample, sequenced in a study of T cells in Graves' hyperthyroidism and ophthalmopathy. Amplified TCR beta CDR3 regions came from RNA transcripts. TCR CDR3 regions were first amplified by RT-PCR with HTBI primers. In TCRdb, the multiplex PCR reads were re-called with MiXCR into one record per CDR3 protein. The sample has roughly 500,000 distinct CDR3 sequences, 40% to 55% seen once. Sequenced: peripheral blood or thyroid tissue (not recorded which). The receptors derive from an adult woman with Graves' disease, either hyperthyroidism or ophthalmopathy (not recorded which).

Comments on this clonotype: A much larger clonotype is one base distant, so this may be a read error. The V gene is TRBV18, the J gene TRBJ1-2, with D possibly matching TRBD1 (5 bases). The length of the CDR3 is 13 residues. The germline V gene has CDR1 KGHSH and CDR2 LQKENI. Trimming took off 6 bases at V and 6 bases at J, with 14 bases between the two ends. Here the CDR3 reads CASSQRQSDGYTF. The CDR3 bases are TGTGCCAGCTCCCAAAGACAGTCCGATGGCTACACCTTC.

Regarding this clonotype: Lacking the conserved final phenylalanine or tryptophan, this CDR3 likely reflects a read error. The DNA is left out, because the CDR3 cannot be placed on it with certainty; the CDR3 is given as TCRdb lists it. The chain carries TRBV7-3 and TRBJ1-3; the DNA was not compared with TRBD1, the D call given in the table. Inclusive of both ends, the CDR3 amounts to 10 amino acids. Germline V gene lookup returns CDR1 SGHTA and CDR2 FQGTGA. The CDR3 sequence is CASSSQSQGA.

This chain links TRBV4-1 with TRBJ1-1; D is unresolved. V was shortened by 0 bases and J by 1 base, with 9 bases between the two germline ends. CDR3 length: 15 amino acids. The germline gives CDR1 MGHRA, CDR2 YSYEKL. The DNA of the CDR3 is TGCGCCAGCAGCCAAGATTTTACTACGAACACTGAAGCTTTCTTT. Its translation: CASSQDFTTNTEAFF.

The chain combines TRBV5-4 with TRBJ2-7, with TRBD2 identical over 12 bases. Germline V CDR1 and CDR2: SGHNT, YYREEE (reference sequence). V was clipped by 0 bases and J by 6 bases; unmatched bases: 7. The CDR3 sequence is 16 residues long. The CDR3 here is CASSLEGTLAGGEQYF. The CDR3 coding sequence is TGTGCCAGCAGCTTGGAAGGGACACTAGCGGGAGGCGAGCAGTACTTC.

The gene calls are TRBV7-2 and TRBJ1-3; 8 positions agree with TRBD1. There are 15 residues in the CDR3. The V and J ends lost 5 bases and 4 bases, in that order; junction bases with no gene match: 7. CDR1 SGHTA and CDR2 FQGNSA come from the germline V gene. Written as DNA, the CDR3 is TGTGCCAGCAGCCCTCAGGGGGCCGCAGGAAACACCATATATTTT. It yields the protein CASSPQGAAGNTIYF. The entire variable domain, with the rest obtained from reference TRBV7-2 and TRBJ1-3, is as follows: GAGVSQSPSNKVTEKGKDVELRCDPISGHTALYWYRQSLGQGLEFLIYFQGNSAPDKSGLPSDRFSAERTGGSVSTLTIQRTQQEDSAVYLCASSPQGAAGNTIYFGEGSWLTVV.

V usage is TRBV19 and J usage is TRBJ1-5; maybe TRBD1 (5 bases). There are 15 residues in the CDR3. The V end lost 6 bases, the J end lost 9 bases, and 21 bases lay between the germline ends. Germline V lookup: CDR1 LNHDA, CDR2 SQIVND (reference sequence). The CDR3 protein is CASRPGRTSRVPQHF. The CDR3 region has the DNA TGTGCCAGTAGACCGGGACGTACATCGAGGGTGCCCCAGCATTTT. Full variable domain (rest looked up from reference TRBV19 and TRBJ1-5): DGGITQSPKYLFRKEGQNVTLSCEQNLNHDAMYWYRQDPGQGLRLIYYSQIVNDFQKGDIAEGYSVSREKKESFPLTVTSAQKNPTAFYLCASRPGRTSRVPQHFGDGTRLSIL.

Comments on this clonotype: This may stem from a read error, because a much larger clone lies one nucleotide away. J is TRBJ1-2 and V is TRBV9; TRBD1 matches 9 bases. Germline trimming cut 3 bases from V and 6 bases from J; bases unmatched to any gene: 9. This CDR3 is 15 amino acids long. Germline CDR1 reads SGDLS; CDR2 reads YYNGEE. This chain's CDR3 is CASSALLQGADGYTF. In nucleotides, the CDR3 is TGTGCCAGCAGCGCTCTCCTACAGGGGGCTGATGGCTACACCTTC.

There are many counts of this clonotype. The CDR3 loop is CASSTLQSTGNTGELFF. CDR3 DNA sequence: TGTGCCAGCAGCACCCTCCAATCGACAGGGAACACCGGGGAGCTGTTTTTT. The rearrangement joins TRBV7-8 to TRBJ2-2; weak D call: TRBD1 (6 bases). Germline CDR1 reads SGHVS; CDR2 reads FQNEAQ. CDR3 size: 17 residues. Trimming shortened V by 5 bases and J by 1 base, and 17 bases separated the two germline ends. Variable domain in full (rest from reference TRBV7-8 and TRBJ2-2): GAGVSQSPRYKVAKRGQDVALRCDPISGHVSLFWYQQALGQGPEFLTYFQNEAQLDKSGLPSDRFFAERPEGSVSTLKIQRTQQEDSAVYLCASSTLQSTGNTGELFFGEGSRLTVL.

The V call is TRBV2, the J call TRBJ1-2; no reliable D call. This CDR3 has 12 amino acids. The germline V and J ends were trimmed by 7 bases and 7 bases, with 13 bases remaining between them. Looked up from germline, CDR1 is SNHLY and CDR2 is FYNNEI. CDR3 amino acids: CASKSGKGGYTF. For the CDR3, the DNA is TGTGCCAGCAAGAGTGGAAAGGGTGGCTACACCTTC.

To note about this clonotype: A read error may be the cause here, since a much bigger clone is one base away. The J gene is TRBJ2-7, the V gene TRBV20-1; 13 bases align to TRBD2. This CDR3 comprises 14 residues. The junction had 3 bases not matched to a gene; V was cut back by 5 bases and J by 2 bases. Per germline, CDR1 DFQATT and CDR2 SNEGSKA (reference sequence). CDR3 sequence: CSAGGTSGAYEQYF. The CDR3 DNA sequence: TGCAGTGCTGGAGGGACTAGCGGGGCCTACGAGCAGTACTTC.